A single sample gave rise to the 10 T cell receptor beta chains below, sequenced in a study of blood T cells in healthy people across ages. The authors ran a second PCR of about 6 to 11 cycles using a sample-barcoded 5' primer and a J-beta primer mix. MiXCR was run by TCRdb on the 5' RACE reads, yielding one entry per CDR3 protein. The data hold 700,000 to 1,000,000 distinct CDR3 sequences, with about 42% observed a single time. The sequenced material came from blood. The source of these receptors is a man aged 55 to 70 in good health.

This clonotype was found once. This may be a read error, as it is one base from a much larger clone. The J gene is TRBJ2-3, the V gene TRBV9; weak D call: TRBD2 (5 bases). CDR1 and CDR2 from the germline V gene are SGDLS and YYNGEE. This CDR3 has 15 amino acids. The CDR3 DNA is TGTGCCGGCAGCTTAAACCCGGGAATGACAGATACGCAGTATTTT. It yields the protein CAGSLNPGMTDTQYF.

Comment on this clonotype: At one of its ends the junction is not consistent with the germline gene, which may arise from a read error. CDR3 sequence: CASGQVGSRTNSPLHF. DNA of the CDR3: TGCGCCAGCGGCCAAGTAGGAAGTAGGACTAATTCACCCCTCCACTTT. The chain links TRBV4-1 to TRBJ1-6, with D unresolved. The CDR3 is 16 amino acids. From germline, CDR1 is MGHRA and CDR2 YSYEKL.

The chain couples TRBV28 to TRBJ2-7, with TRBD2 as a possible D gene (5 bases). The germline V gene encodes CDR1 MDHEN and CDR2 SYDVKM. The V and J ends lost 4 bases and 2 bases respectively, with 18 bases between them. There are 16 residues in the CDR3. CDR3 residues: CASSSTVEVRAYEQYF. The CDR3 bases are TGTGCCAGCAGTTCCACGGTGGAGGTTCGAGCCTACGAGCAGTACTTC. Combining the CDR3 with reference TRBV28 and TRBJ2-7 gives the whole variable domain DVKVTQSSRYLVKRTGEKVFLECVQDMDHENMFWYRQDPGLGLRLIYFSYDVKMKEKGDIPEGYSVSREKKERFSLILESASTNQTSMYLCASSSTVEVRAYEQYFGPGTRLTVT.

For this clonotype: A read error may be the cause here, since a much bigger clone is one base away. The J gene is TRBJ1-2, the V gene TRBV2; 9 bases are a match to TRBD1. This CDR3 comprises 14 residues. The V segment lost 4 bases and the J segment 8 bases; nucleotides outside the gene matches: 8. CDR1 is SNHLY and CDR2 is FYNNEI in the germline V gene. The CDR3 loop reads CASSVTGGEEGYTF. Written as DNA, the CDR3 is TGTGCCAGCAGTGTGACAGGGGGGGAAGAAGGCTACACCTTC. The full variable domain, with the rest looked up from reference TRBV2 and TRBJ1-2, is EPEVTQTPSHQVTQMGQEVILRCVPISNHLYFYWYRQILGQKVEFLVSFYNNEISEKSEIFDDQFSVERPDGSNFTLKIRSTKLEDSAMYFCASSVTGGEEGYTFGSGTRLTVV.

This clonotype has just a few counts. The rearrangement uses TRBV6-5 and TRBJ1-2; the D gene is possibly TRBD1 (5 bases). Trimming stripped 0 bases from V and 4 bases from J, with 6 bases between. This CDR3 comprises 13 residues. Germline V lookup: CDR1 MNHEY, CDR2 SVGAGI. For the CDR3, the DNA is TGTGCCAGCAGTTACTCCACAGGCTATGGCTACACCTTC. It translates to CASSYSTGYGYTF.

V and J are TRBV28 and TRBJ2-7; TRBD2 agrees at 10 bases. This CDR3 is 21 amino acids long. V gave up 5 bases and J gave up 2 bases; unmatched junction bases: 24. Looked up from germline, CDR1 is MDHEN and CDR2 is SYDVKM. Written as DNA, the CDR3 is TGTGCCAGCAGTCAGCAGGGCCGACCGGGGGCCTTAGCGGGGGGTACCTACGAGCAGTACTTC. Translation: CASSQQGRPGALAGGTYEQYF.

The chain carries TRBV6-2 or TRBV6-3 and TRBJ2-1; 7 bases are a match to TRBD1. The germline V gene has CDR1 MNHEY and CDR2 SVGEGT. J lost 10 bases, V lost 5 bases, and 14 bases had no gene match. CDR3 size: 15 residues. The CDR3 region has the DNA TGTGCCAGCAGTCCCAGGGGTGTAGGGGGCTTCGAGCAGTTCTTC. It specifies CASSPRGVGGFEQFF.

V gene TRBV29-1 combines with J gene TRBJ2-5, with D hard to call. The CDR3 runs to 12 residues. CDR1 is SQVTM and CDR2 is ANQGSEA in the germline V gene. V gave up 4 bases and J gave up 5 bases, with 11 bases separating them. CDR3 loop: CSVGEMGETQYF. The DNA of the CDR3 is TGCAGCGTTGGGGAAATGGGGGAGACCCAGTACTTC.

The genes are TRBV24-1 and TRBJ1-5; D perhaps matches TRBD1 (6 bases). The CDR3 extends over 13 amino acids. Trimming left V 6 bases short and J 7 bases short, with 12 bases between. Germline V lookup: CDR1 KGHDR, CDR2 SFDVKD. CDR3 DNA sequence: TGTGCCACCAGTTGGGGGGGCGGGCAGCCCCAGCATTTT. It yields the protein CATSWGGGQPQHF.

The chain couples TRBV7-8 to TRBJ2-5; no reliable D call. From germline, CDR1 is SGHVS and CDR2 FQNEAQ. CDR3 length: 14 amino acids. V gave up 4 bases and J gave up 0 bases, with 9 bases separating them. CDR3 sequence reads: CASSSTQYQETQYF. The DNA for the CDR3 is TGTGCCAGCAGCTCGACCCAGTACCAAGAGACCCAGTACTTC.